These 15 T cell receptor beta chains came from one sample sequenced in a study of blood T cell repertoires in COVID-19. Generated by immunoSEQ multiplex PCR, the TCRdb table keeps only in-frame clones and is missing some. Altogether 99,000 or so clones are present, approximately 83% being singletons, with the ten largest covering roughly 3.3%. The sequencing input was peripheral blood. The receptors shown here come from a woman of 80 years or more with active or convalescent COVID-19.

This chain links TRBV2 with TRBJ2-4, with D perhaps TRBD1 (6 bases). V lost 6 bases and J lost 0, with 12 bases in between. The CDR3 loop spans 15 amino acids. Germline loops: CDR1 SNHLY, CDR2 FYNNEI. CDR3 region: CASRAGVLAKNIQYF. In nucleotides, the CDR3 is TGTGCCAGCAGGGCAGGGGTACTAGCCAAAAACATTCAGTACTTC. The full variable domain, with the rest looked up from reference TRBV2 and TRBJ2-4, is EPEVTQTPSHQVTQMGQEVILRCVPISNHLYFYWYRQILGQKVEFLVSFYNNEISEKSEIFDDQFSVERPDGSNFTLKIRSTKLEDSAMYFCASRAGVLAKNIQYFGAGTRLSVL.

The chain is built from TRBV2 and TRBJ2-1; 9 bases are a match to TRBD1. CDR1 SNHLY and CDR2 FYNNEI come from the germline V gene. J gave up 8 bases and V 10 bases, and 12 bases lay outside the gene matches. This CDR3 contains 14 residues. The CDR3 DNA is TGTGCCACCAGGGGACAGGGTGTTTTCCATGAGCAGTTCTTC. Encoded protein: CATRGQGVFHEQFF.

This clone was seen a handful of times. V is TRBV4-2 and J is TRBJ1-5; D gene uncertain. V was trimmed by 0 bases and J by 1 base, leaving 7 bases between them. The germline gives CDR1 LGHNA, CDR2 YNFKEQ. The CDR3 is 15 residues long. CDR3 sequence (DNA): TGTGCCAGCAGCCAAGATTGGCCGAGCAATCAGCCCCAGCATTTT. Amino acid sequence: CASSQDWPSNQPQHF.

V and J are TRBV3-1 (or the pseudogene TRBV3-2) and TRBJ2-2; 14 bases are a match to TRBD2. V lost 4 bases to trimming and J lost 4 bases; unmatched junction nucleotides: 8. There are 18 residues in the CDR3. Germline CDR1 is LGHDT and CDR2 is YNNKEL (reference sequence). The CDR3 region has the DNA TGTGCCAGCAGCCCAAGACTAGCGGGGGGGCCTCTCACCGGGGAGCTGTTTTTT. It encodes CASSPRLAGGPLTGELFF.

This clone appeared a few times. The chain carries TRBV15 and TRBJ1-5; 11 bases are a match to TRBD1. Germline assignment: CDR1 LNHNV and CDR2 YYDKDF (reference sequence). J lost 6 bases, V lost 2 bases, and 6 bases had no gene match. There are 16 residues in the CDR3. The CDR3, as DNA: TGTGCCACCAGCAGACCTGGGACAGGGGGTGGTCAGCCCCAGCATTTT. Encoded protein: CATSRPGTGGGQPQHF.

The V and J genes are TRBV19 and TRBJ1-1; 8 bases fit TRBD1. CDR1 and CDR2 (germline): LNHDA, SQIVND (reference sequence). This CDR3 is built from 14 residues. The V gene end was trimmed by 4 bases and the J gene end by 6 bases; junction bases not matched to a gene: 7. DNA of the CDR3: TGTGCCAGTAGTACCGGACAGGGCCTACCTGAAGCTTTCTTT. It specifies CASSTGQGLPEAFF.

The genes are TRBV28 and TRBJ1-5; 7 bases line up with TRBD1. After removal of 6 bases from V and 9 bases from J, the junction contained 23 bases not matched to a gene. This CDR3 is built from 18 residues. Germline loops: CDR1 MDHEN, CDR2 SYDVKM. The CDR3 DNA is TGTGCCAGCAGCGTAGGAAGACAGGGATTCCGCCTGGGTTCGCCCCAGCATTTT. This sequence encodes CASSVGRQGFRLGSPQHF.

The rearrangement links TRBV24-1 to TRBJ1-2; TRBD1 matches 8 bases. After removal of 7 bases from V and 6 bases from J, the junction contained 18 bases not matched to a gene. Germline V CDR1 and CDR2: KGHDR, SFDVKD. CDR3 size: 17 residues. CDR3 nucleotide sequence: TGTGCCACCAGCCCTCAGGGGGCGGGAAACTCCGTCCATGGCTACACCTTC. This encodes CATSPQGAGNSVHGYTF.

This chain links TRBV27 with TRBJ2-1; the match to TRBD2 covers 12 bases. The V and J ends lost 11 bases and 4 bases, in that order; junction bases with no gene match: 6. The V gene's germline CDR1 is MNHEY and CDR2 SMNVEV (reference sequence). The CDR3 has 14 residues. This CDR3 reads CAVSLAGGYNEQFF. The CDR3 nucleotides are TGTGCCGTAAGTCTAGCGGGAGGGTACAATGAGCAGTTCTTC.

The V gene is TRBV6-5, the J gene TRBJ1-5, with 7 bases that match TRBD1. J gave up 2 bases and V 6 bases, and 1 base lay outside the gene matches. The germline CDR1 and CDR2 sequences are MNHEY and SVGAGI. The CDR3 is 13 amino acids. CDR3 sequence reads: CASRGQRNQPQHF. For the CDR3, the DNA is TGTGCCAGCAGGGGACAGCGCAATCAGCCCCAGCATTTT.

V and J are TRBV15 and TRBJ1-1, with a weak D call TRBD1 (5 bases). V shed 0 bases and J shed 1 base, with 9 bases lying between them. The CDR3 totals 15 residues. CDR1 is LNHNV, CDR2 YYDKDF, per germline (reference sequence). CDR3 nucleotides: TGTGCCACCAGCAGAGATCCCGGGGGGAACACTGAAGCTTTCTTT. Encoded protein: CATSRDPGGNTEAFF.

The CDR3 coding sequence is TGTGCCAGCAGCCCGCTAGCGGGAGGTTACACAGATACGCAGTATTTT. It codes for CASSPLAGGYTDTQYF. The gene calls are TRBV7-9 and TRBJ2-3; 11 nucleotides align to TRBD2. V gave up 5 bases and J gave up 2 bases; unmatched junction bases: 6. The CDR3 runs 16 residues. In germline, CDR1 is SEHNR, CDR2 FQNEAQ (reference sequence).

V and J are TRBV7-2 and TRBJ2-2; 7 bases are a match to TRBD1. Germline trimming cut 3 bases from V and 2 bases from J; bases unmatched to any gene: 9. There are 17 residues in the CDR3. Looked up from germline, CDR1 is SGHTA and CDR2 is FQGNSA. For the CDR3, the DNA is TGTGCCAGCAGCTTTGACCGGGACAGAGTCAACACCGGGGAGCTGTTTTTT. It yields the protein CASSFDRDRVNTGELFF.

A few counts support this clone. The rearrangement joins TRBV11-3 to TRBJ1-2; the match to TRBD1 covers 10 bases. From germline, CDR1 is SGHNT and CDR2 YENEEA. The CDR3 runs to 15 residues. V shed 3 bases, J shed 13 bases, and the junction held 14 bases outside the gene matches. This CDR3 reads CASSLTGGQGTVLTF. CDR3 sequence (DNA): TGTGCCAGCAGCTTGACCGGGGGACAGGGGACTGTTCTCACCTTC.

The CDR3 is CSVSGTGAYEQYF. In nucleotides, the CDR3 is TGCAGCGTCTCGGGGACAGGAGCCTACGAGCAGTACTTC. The chain links TRBV29-1 to TRBJ2-7; TRBD1 matches at 8 bases. Germline CDR1 and CDR2: SQVTM and ANQGSEA. After removal of 6 bases from V and 2 bases from J, the junction contained 6 bases not matched to a gene. CDR3 length equals 13 residues.